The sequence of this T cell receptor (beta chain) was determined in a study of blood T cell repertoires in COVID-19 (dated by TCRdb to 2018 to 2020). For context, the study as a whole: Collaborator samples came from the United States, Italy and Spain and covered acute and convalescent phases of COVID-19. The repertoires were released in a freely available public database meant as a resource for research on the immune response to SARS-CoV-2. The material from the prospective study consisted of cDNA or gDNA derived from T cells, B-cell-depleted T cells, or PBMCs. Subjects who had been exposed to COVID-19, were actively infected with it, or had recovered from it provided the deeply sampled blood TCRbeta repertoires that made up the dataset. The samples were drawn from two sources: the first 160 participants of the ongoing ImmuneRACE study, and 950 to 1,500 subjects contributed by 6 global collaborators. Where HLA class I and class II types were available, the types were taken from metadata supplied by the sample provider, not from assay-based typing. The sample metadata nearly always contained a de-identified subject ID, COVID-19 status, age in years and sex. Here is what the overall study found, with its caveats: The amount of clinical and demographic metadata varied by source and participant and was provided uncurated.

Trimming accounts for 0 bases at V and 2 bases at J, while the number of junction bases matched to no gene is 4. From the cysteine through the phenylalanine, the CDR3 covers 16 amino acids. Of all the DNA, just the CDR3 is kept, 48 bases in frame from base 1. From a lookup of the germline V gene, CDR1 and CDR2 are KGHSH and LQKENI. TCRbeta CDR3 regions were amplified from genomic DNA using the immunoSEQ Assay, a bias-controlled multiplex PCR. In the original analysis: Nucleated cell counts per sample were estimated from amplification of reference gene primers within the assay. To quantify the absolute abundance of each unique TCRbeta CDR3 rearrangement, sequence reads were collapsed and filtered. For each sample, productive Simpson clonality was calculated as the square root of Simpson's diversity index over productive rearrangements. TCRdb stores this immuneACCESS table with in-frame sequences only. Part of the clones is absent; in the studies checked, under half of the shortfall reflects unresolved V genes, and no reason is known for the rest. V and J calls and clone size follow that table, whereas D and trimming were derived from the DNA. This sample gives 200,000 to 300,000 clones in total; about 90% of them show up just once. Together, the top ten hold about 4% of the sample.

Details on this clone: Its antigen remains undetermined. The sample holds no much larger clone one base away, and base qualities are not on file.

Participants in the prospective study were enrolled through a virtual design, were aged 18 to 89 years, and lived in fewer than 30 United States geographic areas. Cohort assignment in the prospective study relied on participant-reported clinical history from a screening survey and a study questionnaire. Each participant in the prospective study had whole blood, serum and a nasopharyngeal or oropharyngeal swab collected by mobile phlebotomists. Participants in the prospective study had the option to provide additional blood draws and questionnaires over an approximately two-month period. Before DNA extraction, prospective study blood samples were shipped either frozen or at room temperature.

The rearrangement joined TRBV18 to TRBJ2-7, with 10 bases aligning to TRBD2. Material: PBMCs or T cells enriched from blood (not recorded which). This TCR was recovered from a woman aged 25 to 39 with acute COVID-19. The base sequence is TGTGCCAGCTCACCACCAATAGCGGGGGGCACCTACGAGCAGTACTTC. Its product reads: CASSPPIAGGTYEQYF.